These 26 T cell receptor beta chains came from one sample sequenced in a study of blood T cell repertoires in COVID-19. The protocol was immunoSEQ multiplex PCR, while the TCRdb copy is restricted to in-frame clones and leaves out a portion. The repertoire has a few hundred thousand clones, 70% to 90% of them found once; the top ten carry about 1.5%. Material for sequencing was PBMCs or T cells enriched from blood (not recorded which). These receptors were collected from a woman aged 18-29 years who had been exposed to COVID-19.

CDR3 region: CASSQDRGPGTGGYEQYF. CDR3 in DNA: TGTGCCAGCAGCCAAGATCGGGGGCCGGGGACAGGGGGTTACGAGCAGTACTTC. The chain links TRBV4-2 to TRBJ2-7, with 11 bases aligning to TRBD1. Per germline, CDR1 LGHNA and CDR2 YNFKEQ. The J segment lost 4 bases and the V segment lost 0 bases, leaving 11 bases of the junction unmatched. This CDR3 is 18 amino acids long.

The rearrangement uses TRBV27 and TRBJ1-6; no reliable D call. There are 12 residues in the CDR3. From germline, CDR1 is MNHEY and CDR2 SMNVEV (reference sequence). V was cut by 3 bases and J by 14 bases, with 11 bases left in between. CDR3 amino acids: CASSFTDSSLHF. For the CDR3, the DNA is TGTGCCAGCAGTTTTACGGACTCGTCCCTCCACTTT.

The chain couples TRBV20-1 to TRBJ1-5, with unresolved D. Germline lookup yields CDR1 DFQATT and CDR2 SNEGSKA (reference sequence). The CDR3 totals 13 residues. V was pared by 3 bases and J by 9 bases, with 15 bases between. The CDR3 spells CSASRESGRPQHF. DNA for the CDR3: TGCAGTGCTAGTCGTGAATCGGGGAGGCCCCAGCATTTT.

A few counts support this clone. The V gene is TRBV7-3, the J gene TRBJ1-6, with 8 bases lining up with TRBD1. The length of the CDR3 is 20 residues. Germline CDR1 is SGHTA and CDR2 is FQGTGA. The V segment lost 3 bases and the J segment 2 bases; nucleotides outside the gene matches: 15. The CDR3: CASSLPSLTGGNAYNSPLHF. The DNA for the CDR3 is TGTGCCAGCAGCTTGCCCAGTTTAACAGGGGGGAATGCCTATAATTCACCCCTCCACTTT.

This clone was detected once. V usage is TRBV25-1 and J usage is TRBJ1-2; D is unclear. The CDR3 sequence is 16 residues long. Germline CDR1 is MGHDK and CDR2 is SYGVNS. Between the trimmed V and J ends, which lost 4 bases and 4 bases, there was a span of 19 bases. CDR3 amino acids: CASSAKGGGVLYGYTF. The CDR3 DNA reads TGTGCCAGCAGTGCAAAAGGAGGTGGGGTCCTCTATGGCTACACCTTC.

The chain recombines TRBV14 with TRBJ1-2; D gene uncertain. Trimming stripped 0 bases from V and 8 bases from J, with 10 bases between. Germline assignment: CDR1 SGHDN and CDR2 FVKESK. This CDR3 is built from 13 residues. In DNA form, the CDR3 reads TGTGCCAGCAGCCAAGAGATAACGGGGGGCTACACCTTC. It specifies CASSQEITGGYTF. The whole variable domain, filled in from reference TRBV14 and TRBJ1-2, reads EAGVTQFPSHSVIEKGQTVTLRCDPISGHDNLYWYRRVMGKEIKFLLHFVKESKQDESGMPNNRFLAERTGGTYSTLKVQPAELEDSGVYFCASSQEITGGYTFGSGTRLTVV.

The rearrangement uses TRBV5-6 and TRBJ1-5; no clear D gene. Germline CDR1 SGHDT, CDR2 YYEEEE. The CDR3 has 14 residues. Trimming took 4 bases from V and 0 from J, leaving 8 bases between them. The DNA for the CDR3 is TGTGCCAGCAGCCCGGTCGGTAGCAATCAGCCCCAGCATTTT. It codes for CASSPVGSNQPQHF.

CDR3 amino acids: CASYDRYSGNTIYF. For the CDR3, the DNA is TGTGCCAGTTACGACAGGTACTCTGGAAACACCATATATTTT. The chain joins TRBV19 to TRBJ1-3; TRBD1 might be the D (6 bases). Looked up from germline, CDR1 is LNHDA and CDR2 is SQIVND (reference sequence). The CDR3 consists of 14 residues. V lost 8 bases, J lost 0 bases, and 11 bases lay in between.

The rearrangement joins TRBV10-1 to TRBJ1-5, with TRBD1 identical over 7 bases. Germline V lookup: CDR1 WNHNN, CDR2 SYGVQD (reference sequence). The CDR3 totals 15 residues. Trimming took 6 bases from V and 3 from J; bases not matched to a gene: 8. For the CDR3, the DNA is TGCGCCAGCAGATCAAAGACAGGGATCAATCAGCCCCAGCATTTT. Encoded protein: CASRSKTGINQPQHF.

The rearrangement uses TRBV19 and TRBJ2-7; 8 bases agree with TRBD1. The V and J ends lost 6 bases and 2 bases, in that order; junction bases with no gene match: 3. The CDR3 has 13 residues. CDR1 is LNHDA, CDR2 SQIVND, per germline (reference sequence). CDR3 bases: TGTGCCAGTAGCGACAGGGGAGCCTACGAGCAGTACTTC. Protein product: CASSDRGAYEQYF. The complete variable domain, with remaining parts taken from reference TRBV19 and TRBJ2-7, reads DGGITQSPKYLFRKEGQNVTLSCEQNLNHDAMYWYRQDPGQGLRLIYYSQIVNDFQKGDIAEGYSVSREKKESFPLTVTSAQKNPTAFYLCASSDRGAYEQYFGPGTRLTVT.

The chain employs TRBV3-1 (or the pseudogene TRBV3-2) and TRBJ2-1; 13 nucleotides align to TRBD2. The CDR3 consists of 20 residues. V trimming: 2 bases; J trimming: 0 bases; junction bases outside the gene matches: 10. The germline CDR1 and CDR2 sequences are LGHDT and YNNKEL (reference sequence). In DNA, the CDR3 is TGTGCCAGCAGCCAATCGATCGGGACTAGCGGGGAAAGCTCCTACAATGAGCAGTTCTTC. Translating gives CASSQSIGTSGESSYNEQFF.

This clone has a single count. This chain uses TRBV7-9 with TRBJ2-7; TRBD2 aligns across 7 bases. V dropped 11 bases and J dropped 0; count of bases not matched to a gene: 10. The germline gives CDR1 SEHNR, CDR2 FQNEAQ (reference sequence). The CDR3 has 14 residues. The CDR3 DNA reads as TGTGCCGCCCTTTCGTCGGGAGGCTCCTACGAGCAGTACTTC. The encoded protein is CAALSSGGSYEQYF. The whole variable domain, filled in from reference TRBV7-9 and TRBJ2-7, reads DTGVSQNPRHKITKRGQNVTFRCDPISEHNRLYWYRQTLGQGPEFLTYFQNEAQLEKSRLLSDRFSAERPKGSFSTLEIQRTEQGDSAMYLCAALSSGGSYEQYFGPGTRLTVT.

The chain recombines TRBV19 with TRBJ1-5; D is possibly TRBD1 (5 bases). The CDR3 is made up of 16 amino acids. The V gene lost 4 bases and the J gene lost 0 bases, with 13 bases spanning the gap. Germline CDR1 and CDR2: LNHDA and SQIVND (reference sequence). The CDR3 DNA is TGTGCCAGTAGTACCCGACAGATCCTTAGCAATCAGCCCCAGCATTTT. Its translation: CASSTRQILSNQPQHF.

Only one count was recorded for this clone. The chain employs TRBV28 and TRBJ1-3; the D is unclear. Looked up from germline, CDR1 is MDHEN and CDR2 is SYDVKM. The V end lost 2 bases, the J end lost 11 bases, and 13 bases lay between the germline ends. This CDR3 comprises 13 residues. The CDR3 nucleotides are TGTGCCAGCAGTTTAGAGGTACCTCCCGCCATATATTTT. Translated: CASSLEVPPAIYF. The full variable domain, in which reference TRBV28 and TRBJ1-3 provide the parts outside the CDR3, is DVKVTQSSRYLVKRTGEKVFLECVQDMDHENMFWYRQDPGLGLRLIYFSYDVKMKEKGDIPEGYSVSREKKERFSLILESASTNQTSMYLCASSLEVPPAIYFGEGSWLTVV.

The V call is TRBV5-1, the J call TRBJ2-3, with no clear D. The CDR3 is 17 residues long. Trimming removed 1 base from V and 0 bases from J, with 15 bases in between. The germline gives CDR1 SGHRS, CDR2 YFSETQ. CDR3: CASSLLTLSASTDTQYF. The CDR3 DNA follows: TGCGCCAGCAGCTTGTTGACTCTGTCCGCTAGCACAGATACGCAGTATTTT.

This clone was seen only a few times. The gene calls are TRBV11-2 and TRBJ1-2, with D tentatively TRBD1 (5 bases). Germline CDR1 reads SGHAT; CDR2 reads FQNNGV. This CDR3 contains 13 residues. V lost 5 bases, J lost 2 bases, and 9 bases lay in between. The CDR3 loop reads CASSPQGNYGYTF. The CDR3 DNA reads TGTGCCAGCAGCCCGCAGGGAAACTATGGCTACACCTTC.

The rearrangement uses TRBV28 and TRBJ2-7; tentatively, D is TRBD1 (6 bases). The CDR3 sequence is 13 residues long. V lost 7 bases, J lost 5 bases, and 15 bases lay in between. Germline CDR1 is MDHEN and CDR2 is SYDVKM. CDR3 nucleotides: TGTGCCAGCAATGAGGGGGACGAGGACGAGCAGTACTTC. This gives the protein CASNEGDEDEQYF.

This chain links TRBV5-1 with TRBJ2-3; 16 nucleotides agree with TRBD2. V lost 8 bases and J lost 7; bases outside the gene matches: 1. The CDR3 contains 13 residues. Germline lookup yields CDR1 SGHRS and CDR2 YFSETQ. The CDR3 sequence is CARGLAGGYTQYF. The CDR3 nucleotides are TGCGCCAGGGGACTAGCGGGAGGGTATACGCAGTATTTT.

The chain is built from TRBV5-1 and TRBJ2-3; D is uncertain. The germline V gene encodes CDR1 SGHRS and CDR2 YFSETQ. V lost 4 bases and J 0 bases, leaving 18 bases between the germline ends. The CDR3 has 17 residues. The CDR3 sequence is CASSADKSPPSTDTQYF. The DNA of the CDR3 is TGCGCCAGCAGCGCAGACAAGTCCCCTCCTAGCACAGATACGCAGTATTTT.

J is TRBJ2-1 and V is TRBV7-9; the match to TRBD2 covers 7 bases. The CDR3 runs to 15 residues. After removal of 1 base from V and 2 bases from J, the junction contained 2 bases not matched to a gene. The germline CDR1 and CDR2 sequences are SEHNR and FQNEAQ (reference sequence). The CDR3 is CASSLESGAYNEQFF. CDR3 DNA sequence: TGTGCCAGCAGCTTAGAAAGCGGGGCCTACAATGAGCAGTTCTTC. Supplemented by reference TRBV7-9 and TRBJ2-1, the full variable domain reads DTGVSQNPRHKITKRGQNVTFRCDPISEHNRLYWYRQTLGQGPEFLTYFQNEAQLEKSRLLSDRFSAERPKGSFSTLEIQRTEQGDSAMYLCASSLESGAYNEQFFGPGTRLTVL.

The gene calls are TRBV7-8 and TRBJ1-5; D ambiguous. Germline V gives CDR1 SGHVS, CDR2 FQNEAQ. The V gene lost 6 bases and the J gene lost 3 bases, with 15 bases spanning the gap. CDR3 length: 15 residues. In DNA, the CDR3 is TGTGCCAGCAGAGGGCGGGCAGTCGACAATCAGCCCCAGCATTTT. Its protein is CASRGRAVDNQPQHF.

The CDR3 sequence is CASSKARSTYEQYF. CDR3 coding DNA: TGTGCCAGCAGCAAAGCTCGGAGTACTTACGAGCAGTACTTC. The genes are TRBV21-1 and TRBJ2-7; the D segment call TRBD2 is taken from the table without a DNA check. TRBV21-1 is a pseudogene segment. CDR3 length: 14 amino acids.

The chain couples TRBV28 to TRBJ1-5; D ambiguous. This CDR3 region has 13 residues. The V gene lost 4 bases and the J gene lost 0 bases, with 4 bases spanning the gap. CDR1 MDHEN and CDR2 SYDVKM come from the germline V gene. This chain's CDR3 is CASSSYSNQPQHF. The CDR3 nucleotides are TGTGCCAGCAGTTCCTATAGCAATCAGCCCCAGCATTTT.

V gene TRBV27 combines with J gene TRBJ2-7; 8 bases line up with TRBD1. This CDR3 comprises 14 residues. The germline V gene encodes CDR1 MNHEY and CDR2 SMNVEV (reference sequence). Unmatched junction bases numbered 5, after V lost 5 bases and J lost 2 bases. The CDR3 nucleotides are TGTGCCAGCAGTCTAGCACAGGGGGCCTACGAGCAGTACTTC. It translates to CASSLAQGAYEQYF.

The chain joins TRBV7-8 to TRBJ1-2; possibly TRBD1 for D (6 bases). CDR1 is SGHVS, CDR2 FQNEAQ, per germline. The CDR3 is 15 residues long. With 5 bases removed from V and 5 bases from J, the gap between germline ends came to 18 bases. The CDR3 DNA is TGTGCCAGCAGCCTCAACGGACAGTTCAGTTATGGCTACACCTTC. Translated, it gives CASSLNGQFSYGYTF.

The V and J genes are TRBV5-8 and TRBJ2-5, with D maybe TRBD1 (6 bases). V lost 1 base, J lost 1 base, and 14 bases lay in between. The CDR3 contains 16 residues. Germline-derived CDR1 and CDR2 are SGHTS and YDEGEE. The CDR3 nucleotides read TGTGCCAGCAGCTTGTGGGCAGGGGTCCTCCAAGAGACCCAGTACTTC. Residues: CASSLWAGVLQETQYF.